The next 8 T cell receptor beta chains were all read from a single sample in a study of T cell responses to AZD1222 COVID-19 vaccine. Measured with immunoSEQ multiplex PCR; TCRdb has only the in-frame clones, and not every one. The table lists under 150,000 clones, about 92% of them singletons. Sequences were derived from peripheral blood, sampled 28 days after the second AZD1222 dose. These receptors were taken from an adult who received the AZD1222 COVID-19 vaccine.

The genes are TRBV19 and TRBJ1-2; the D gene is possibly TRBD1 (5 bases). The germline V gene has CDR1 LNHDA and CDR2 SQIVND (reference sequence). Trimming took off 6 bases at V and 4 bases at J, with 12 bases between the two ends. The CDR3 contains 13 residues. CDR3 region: CASRTWGGYGYTF. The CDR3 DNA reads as TGTGCCAGTAGGACCTGGGGGGGCTATGGCTACACCTTC. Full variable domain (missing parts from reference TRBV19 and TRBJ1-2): DGGITQSPKYLFRKEGQNVTLSCEQNLNHDAMYWYRQDPGQGLRLIYYSQIVNDFQKGDIAEGYSVSREKKESFPLTVTSAQKNPTAFYLCASRTWGGYGYTFGSGTRLTVV.

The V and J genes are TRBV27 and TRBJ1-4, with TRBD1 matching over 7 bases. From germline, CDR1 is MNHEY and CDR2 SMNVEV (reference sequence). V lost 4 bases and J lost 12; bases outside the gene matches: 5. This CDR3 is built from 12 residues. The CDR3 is CASSSSGGELFF. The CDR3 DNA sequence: TGTGCCAGCAGTTCGTCAGGGGGGGAACTGTTTTTT. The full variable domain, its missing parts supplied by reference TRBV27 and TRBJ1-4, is EAQVTQNPRYLITVTGKKLTVTCSQNMNHEYMSWYRQDPGLGLRQIYYSMNVEVTDKGDVPEGYKVSRKEKRNFPLILESPSPNQTSLYFCASSSSGGELFFGSGTQLSVL.

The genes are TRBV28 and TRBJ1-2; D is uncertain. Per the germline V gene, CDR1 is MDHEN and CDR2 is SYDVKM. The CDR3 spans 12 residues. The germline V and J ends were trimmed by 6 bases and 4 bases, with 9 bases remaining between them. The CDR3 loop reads CASSPRLYGYTF. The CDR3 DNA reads TGTGCCAGCAGCCCCCGTCTCTATGGCTACACCTTC.

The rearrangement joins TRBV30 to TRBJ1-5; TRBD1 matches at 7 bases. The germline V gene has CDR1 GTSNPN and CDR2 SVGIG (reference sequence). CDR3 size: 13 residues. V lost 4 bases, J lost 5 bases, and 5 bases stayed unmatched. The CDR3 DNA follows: TGTGCCTGGACGACAGGGATGGATCAGCCCCAGCATTTT. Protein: CAWTTGMDQPQHF.

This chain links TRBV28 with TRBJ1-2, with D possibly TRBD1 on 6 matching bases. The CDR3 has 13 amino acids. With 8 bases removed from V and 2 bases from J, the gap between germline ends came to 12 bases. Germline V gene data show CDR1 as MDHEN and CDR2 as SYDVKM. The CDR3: CASLGTSNYGYTF. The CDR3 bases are TGTGCCAGCCTCGGGACAAGCAACTATGGCTACACCTTC.

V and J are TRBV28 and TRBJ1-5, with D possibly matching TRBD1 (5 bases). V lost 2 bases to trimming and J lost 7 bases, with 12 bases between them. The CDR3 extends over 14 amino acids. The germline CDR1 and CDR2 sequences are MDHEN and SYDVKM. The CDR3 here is CASSLGGLVQPQHF. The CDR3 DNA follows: TGTGCCAGCAGTTTAGGGGGGTTGGTCCAGCCCCAGCATTTT.

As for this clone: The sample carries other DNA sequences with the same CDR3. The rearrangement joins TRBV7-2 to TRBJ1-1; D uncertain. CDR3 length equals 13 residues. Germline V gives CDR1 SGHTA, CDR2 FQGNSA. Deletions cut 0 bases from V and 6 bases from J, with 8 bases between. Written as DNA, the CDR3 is TGTGCCAGCAGCTTAGCCGTAGGAGCTGAAGCTTTCTTT. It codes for CASSLAVGAEAFF.

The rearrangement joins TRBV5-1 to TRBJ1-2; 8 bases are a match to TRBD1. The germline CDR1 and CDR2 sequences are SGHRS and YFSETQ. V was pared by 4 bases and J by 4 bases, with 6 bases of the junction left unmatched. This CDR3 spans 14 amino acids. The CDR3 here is CASSPTGASYGYTF. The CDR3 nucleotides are TGCGCCAGCAGCCCGACAGGGGCCTCCTATGGCTACACCTTC.